The entry below gives a single T cell receptor (beta chain) sequence along with its context. This sample was taken from a study of shared clonotypes between healthy human individuals. Germline V lookup: CDR1 SGHRS, CDR2 YFSETQ. This CDR3 contains 13 residues. V was trimmed by 1 base and J by 3 bases, leaving 8 bases between them. Ten immunoSEQ deep assay plates served to sequence unsorted PBMC DNA. Some clones are missing from TCRdb's copy, which holds only in-frame ones; the method was immunoSEQ multiplex PCR. The sample shows approximately 500,000 clones, over 70% of them seen only once. The chain links TRBV5-1 to TRBJ2-7; D possibly corresponds to TRBD2 (6 bases). The source material was PBMCs. This TCR derives from a woman aged 35 to 49 in good health. Some clones in this sample may be carry-over from other donors' samples. This chain's CDR3 is CASSLTSSYEQYF. DNA of the CDR3: TGCGCCAGCAGCTTGACTAGCAGCTACGAGCAGTACTTC.